The 25 T cell receptor beta chains given below trace back to one sample, sequenced in a study of cytomegalovirus exposure and HLA in healthy donors. Repertoires were generated with immunoSEQ multiplex PCR, while TCRdb's copy carries only in-frame clones and drops some. The table lists 150,000 or so clones, 70% to 90% of them singletons. What was sequenced was PBMCs. These TCRs come from a woman aged 25 to 39 in good health and CMV-seropositive.

V is TRBV5-6 and J is TRBJ2-2, with 12 positions matching TRBD2. Looked up from germline, CDR1 is SGHDT and CDR2 is YYEEEE. The J segment lost 1 base and the V segment lost 1 base, leaving 2 bases of the junction unmatched. The CDR3 loop spans 17 amino acids. The CDR3, as DNA: TGTGCCAGCAGCTTGCTACTAGCGGGGGGGAACACCGGGGAGCTGTTTTTT. This gives the protein CASSLLLAGGNTGELFF.

The V gene is TRBV2, the J gene TRBJ1-5; D remains ambiguous. This CDR3 region has 14 residues. CDR1 is SNHLY and CDR2 is FYNNEI in the germline V gene. Trimming shortened V by 5 bases and J by 0 bases, and 8 bases separated the two germline ends. In nucleotides, the CDR3 is TGTGCCAGCAGTCGTATTGTTAGCAATCAGCCCCAGCATTTT. It encodes CASSRIVSNQPQHF.

The V call is TRBV2, the J call TRBJ2-1; 10 nucleotides line up with TRBD2. The ends lost 2 bases at V and 5 bases at J; junction bases unmatched: 6. The CDR3 length is 16 residues. Germline lookup yields CDR1 SNHLY and CDR2 FYNNEI. CDR3 sequence: CASSESVAGGNNEQFF. CDR3 in DNA: TGTGCCAGCAGTGAATCGGTAGCGGGAGGAAACAATGAGCAGTTCTTC.

Of note for this clone: A junction boundary mismatches the germline segment, possibly from a read error. V and J are TRBV10-1 and TRBJ1-1; D remains unclear. The CDR3 is made up of 12 amino acids. Per germline, CDR1 WNHNN and CDR2 SYGVQD (reference sequence). The CDR3 is CASSGGRGRGIF. As DNA, the CDR3 is TGCGCCAGCAGTGGAGGCAGAGGACGAGGGATCTTT.

The rearrangement uses TRBV5-6 and TRBJ2-7, with 7 bases that match TRBD2. In germline, CDR1 is SGHDT, CDR2 YYEEEE. V was pared by 0 bases and J by 4 bases, with 4 bases of the junction left unmatched. The CDR3 covers 14 residues. This CDR3 reads CASSLGTSSYEQYF. The CDR3 DNA sequence: TGTGCCAGCAGCTTGGGGACTAGTTCTTACGAGCAGTACTTC.

The CDR3 spells CASSSLGGGGNQPQHF. CDR3 nucleotides: TGTGCCAGCAGCTCCCTCGGCGGGGGGGGCAATCAGCCCCAGCATTTT. V gene TRBV11-2 combines with J gene TRBJ1-5, with TRBD1 as a possible D gene (5 bases). The CDR3 covers 16 residues. CDR1 is SGHAT and CDR2 is FQNNGV in the germline V gene. Trimming left V 4 bases short and J 2 bases short, with 15 bases between.

This clone was seen once. The V call is TRBV28, the J call TRBJ2-5, with D tentatively TRBD1 (6 bases). V was pared by 4 bases and J by 5 bases, with 14 bases between. The CDR3 sequence is 14 residues long. Per germline, CDR1 MDHEN and CDR2 SYDVKM. The CDR3 region has the DNA TGTGCCAGCAGTTCGGGACAAAGTGGGGAGACCCAGTACTTC. It encodes CASSSGQSGETQYF.

The V gene is TRBV6-6, the J gene TRBJ1-5; D is perhaps TRBD1 (6 bases). Per the germline V gene, CDR1 is MNHNY and CDR2 is SVGAGI (reference sequence). The CDR3 is 15 residues long. Trimming took off 0 bases at V and 3 bases at J, with 9 bases between the two ends. CDR3 region: CASSYSAGVNQPQHF. The CDR3 DNA reads TGTGCCAGCAGTTACTCGGCAGGGGTCAATCAGCCCCAGCATTTT.

The J gene is TRBJ2-5, the V gene TRBV6-6; D is perhaps TRBD2 (5 bases). Trimming took 0 bases from V and 5 from J, leaving 10 bases between them. The CDR3 consists of 14 residues. Per the germline V gene, CDR1 is MNHNY and CDR2 is SVGAGI (reference sequence). The CDR3 region is CASSYSSGFETQYF. The DNA of the CDR3 is TGTGCCAGCAGTTACTCGAGCGGATTTGAGACCCAGTACTTC.

The V gene is TRBV13, the J gene TRBJ2-1; possible D gene TRBD2, 5 bases. Germline V gene lookup returns CDR1 PRHDT and CDR2 FYEKMQ (reference sequence). V lost 0 bases and J lost 0, with 6 bases in between. This CDR3 spans 15 amino acids. In DNA form, the CDR3 reads TGTGCCAGCAGCTTAGGGGGGAGCTCCTACAATGAGCAGTTCTTC. It is translated as CASSLGGSSYNEQFF.

The genes are TRBV2 and TRBJ2-7, with 7 nucleotides matching TRBD1. Per germline, CDR1 SNHLY and CDR2 FYNNEI. The CDR3 is made up of 13 amino acids. Trimming removed 6 bases from V and 5 bases from J; junction bases left unmatched: 7. In DNA, the CDR3 is TGTGCCAGCAGGATGATCGGGACAGACGAGCAGTACTTC. Its translation is CASRMIGTDEQYF.

CDR3 residues: CASRKSESNQPQHF. The CDR3 bases are TGTGCCAGCAGGAAGAGTGAGAGCAATCAGCCCCAGCATTTT. This chain connects TRBV2 to TRBJ1-5; D is ambiguous. Trimming left V 6 bases short and J 1 base short, with 10 bases between. CDR3 length: 14 residues. Germline CDR1 reads SNHLY; CDR2 reads FYNNEI.

This clone was recorded only once. The CDR3 protein is CASSSTQFYGYTF. In nucleotides, the CDR3 is TGTGCCAGCAGCTCAACACAATTCTATGGCTACACCTTC. This chain uses TRBV5-4 with TRBJ1-2, with unresolved D. Trimming stripped 3 bases from V and 4 bases from J, with 10 bases between. The CDR3 runs 13 residues. Germline-derived CDR1 and CDR2 are SGHNT and YYREEE (reference sequence).

The chain uses TRBV9 and TRBJ2-5; 7 nucleotides agree with TRBD1. V shed 4 bases, J shed 4 bases, and the junction held 7 bases outside the gene matches. CDR1 and CDR2 from the germline V gene are SGDLS and YYNGEE. This CDR3 is built from 14 residues. The CDR3 loop is CASSPTGVGETQYF. The CDR3 coding sequence is TGTGCCAGCAGCCCCACAGGGGTAGGAGAGACCCAGTACTTC.

The gene calls are TRBV11-3 and TRBJ2-5; D possibly corresponds to TRBD1 (6 bases). Trimming left V 5 bases short and J 0 bases short, with 7 bases between. The germline CDR1 and CDR2 sequences are SGHNT and YENEEA. The CDR3 contains 13 residues. The CDR3 spells CASSRTDQETQYF. CDR3 bases: TGTGCCAGCAGCCGGACAGACCAAGAGACCCAGTACTTC.

This clone appeared once. This chain joins TRBV9 and TRBJ1-1; TRBD1 is a possible D gene (6 bases). There are 15 residues in the CDR3. The germline V gene encodes CDR1 SGDLS and CDR2 YYNGEE. V was clipped by 4 bases and J by 4 bases, with 17 bases between them. The DNA of the CDR3 is TGTGCCAGCAGCTTATACCGCGGGGGCGGCACTGAAGCTTTCTTT. Encoded protein: CASSLYRGGGTEAFF.

The chain joins TRBV10-1 to TRBJ2-3, with D maybe TRBD2 (5 bases). This CDR3 spans 16 amino acids. Trimming shortened V by 0 bases and J by 5 bases, and 15 bases separated the two germline ends. CDR1 is WNHNN and CDR2 is SYGVQD in the germline V gene (reference sequence). In DNA form, the CDR3 reads TGCGCCAGCAGTGAGTCAACTAGACCAGGAAGAGATACGCAGTATTTT. Amino acids: CASSESTRPGRDTQYF.

The rearrangement uses TRBV4-2 and TRBJ2-1; 7 bases match TRBD2. The junction had 1 base not matched to a gene; V was cut back by 0 bases and J by 2 bases. The CDR3 is made up of 15 amino acids. Germline-derived CDR1 and CDR2 are LGHNA and YNFKEQ. The chain's CDR3 is CASSQDAGAYNEQFF. CDR3 nucleotide sequence: TGTGCCAGCAGCCAAGATGCGGGAGCCTACAATGAGCAGTTCTTC.

This rearrangement joins TRBV6-6 to TRBJ1-1, with D tentatively TRBD1 (6 bases). This CDR3 contains 14 residues. V lost 2 bases, J lost 1 base, and 8 bases lay in between. Germline V CDR1 and CDR2: MNHNY, SVGAGI (reference sequence). The DNA of the CDR3 is TGTGCCAGCAGTTACAGGACAGAGAACACTGAAGCTTTCTTT. It encodes CASSYRTENTEAFF.

The J gene is TRBJ2-7, the V gene TRBV13, with 8 bases identical to TRBD2. V was clipped by 5 bases and J by 2 bases; unmatched bases: 11. The CDR3 is 16 amino acids. Germline lookup yields CDR1 PRHDT and CDR2 FYEKMQ (reference sequence). CDR3 sequence (DNA): TGTGCCAGCAGCCCGAGATACGGGAGGGAAGCCTACGAGCAGTACTTC. Translating it yields CASSPRYGREAYEQYF.

This chain uses TRBV2 with TRBJ2-3, with 12 bases fitting TRBD1. Germline values: CDR1 SNHLY, CDR2 FYNNEI. The CDR3 extends over 15 amino acids. V dropped 8 bases and J dropped 5; count of bases not matched to a gene: 8. CDR3 protein: CASGGTGGVGDTQYF. For the CDR3, the DNA is TGTGCCAGCGGGGGGACAGGGGGCGTTGGAGATACGCAGTATTTT. The complete variable domain, with remaining parts taken from reference TRBV2 and TRBJ2-3, reads EPEVTQTPSHQVTQMGQEVILRCVPISNHLYFYWYRQILGQKVEFLVSFYNNEISEKSEIFDDQFSVERPDGSNFTLKIRSTKLEDSAMYFCASGGTGGVGDTQYFGPGTRLTVL.

The rearrangement uses TRBV27 and TRBJ2-1, with 13 bases lining up with TRBD2. This CDR3 region has 17 residues. Germline CDR1 MNHEY, CDR2 SMNVEV (reference sequence). Trimming removed 4 bases from V and 7 bases from J; junction bases left unmatched: 10. This CDR3 reads CASSSPRTSGSPNEQFF. The DNA of the CDR3 is TGTGCCAGCAGTTCTCCGCGGACTAGCGGGAGCCCGAATGAGCAGTTCTTC.

This clone is a singleton in its sample. The rearrangement uses TRBV19 and TRBJ2-7, with TRBD2 matching 8 bases. In germline, CDR1 is LNHDA, CDR2 SQIVND (reference sequence). Trimming cost V 1 base and J 2 bases; bases outside gene matches: 4. The CDR3 runs 15 residues. The DNA of the CDR3 is TGTGCCAGTAGTATAGCTGGGACTAGAACCTACGAGCAGTACTTC. Amino acids: CASSIAGTRTYEQYF. Complete variable domain (other parts from reference TRBV19 and TRBJ2-7): DGGITQSPKYLFRKEGQNVTLSCEQNLNHDAMYWYRQDPGQGLRLIYYSQIVNDFQKGDIAEGYSVSREKKESFPLTVTSAQKNPTAFYLCASSIAGTRTYEQYFGPGTRLTVT.

The gene calls are TRBV7-9 and TRBJ2-1, with TRBD2 as a possible D gene (7 bases). With 5 bases removed from V and 2 bases from J, the gap between germline ends came to 16 bases. This CDR3 is 16 amino acids long. CDR1 SEHNR and CDR2 FQNEAQ come from the germline V gene (reference sequence). The CDR3 DNA sequence: TGTGCCAGCAGCATGAGGGGGGGTTCTACCTACAATGAGCAGTTCTTC. Protein: CASSMRGGSTYNEQFF.

About this clone: The identical CDR3 is also encoded by other nucleotide sequences in the sample. The chain uses TRBV4-1 and TRBJ1-2, with a weak D call TRBD1 (6 bases). This CDR3 region has 15 residues. The V gene lost 1 base and the J gene lost 3 bases, with 12 bases spanning the gap. Looked up from germline, CDR1 is MGHRA and CDR2 is YSYEKL. DNA of the CDR3: TGCGCCAGCAGCCAAGTTGCCAGGGGCGACTATGGCTACACCTTC. This translates into CASSQVARGDYGYTF.